The sequence of this TCR beta chain was determined in a study of radiotherapy plus CTLA-4 blockade in lung cancer. Whole-study findings and limits: TCR clones of tumor origin grew in blood after radiotherapy plus ipilimumab.

TCRdb keeps only in-frame clones here, not all; method: immunoSEQ multiplex PCR. The sample shows 50,000 or so clones, roughly four fifths of them seen only once. Per the germline V gene, CDR1 is MNHEY and CDR2 is SVGAGI. Trimming took off 6 bases at V and 8 bases at J, with 13 bases between the two ends. The CDR3 runs 12 residues. Comments on this clone: Antigen: not known.

The source material was peripheral blood, sampled from a patient treated with radiotherapy plus ipilimumab. The clonotype originates from a human donor with non-small cell lung cancer who had stable disease on radiotherapy plus ipilimumab. V gene TRBV6-5 combines with J gene TRBJ1-1, with D maybe TRBD1 (5 bases). In nucleotides, the CDR3 is TGTGCCAGCAGGGGAGACCGGGACGAAGCTTTCTTT. It is translated as CASRGDRDEAFF.